Listed here are 5 T cell receptor beta chains from one sample, sequenced in a study of cytomegalovirus exposure and HLA in healthy donors. The data were produced by immunoSEQ multiplex PCR, yet TCRdb's version contains in-frame clones alone and is incomplete. The sample yields tens of thousands of clones, just over 90% seen once. What was sequenced was PBMCs. The source is a man in his late teens or twenties in good health and CMV-seronegative.

This clone was seen a few times. This chain joins TRBV11-3 and TRBJ2-5, with a tentative D call TRBD1 (6 bases). Trimming stripped 3 bases from V and 4 bases from J, with 12 bases between. Germline V lookup: CDR1 SGHNT, CDR2 YENEEA. This CDR3 is built from 14 residues. In nucleotides, the CDR3 is TGTGCCAGCAGCTTGGGCAGGGGTACAGAGACCCAGTACTTC. This gives the protein CASSLGRGTETQYF.

The gene calls are TRBV19 and TRBJ2-1; 9 bases map to TRBD2. The germline CDR1 and CDR2 sequences are LNHDA and SQIVND (reference sequence). Trimming at V came to 3 bases and at J to 8 bases, leaving 11 bases not matched to a gene. This CDR3 comprises 16 residues. The CDR3 nucleotides read TGTGCCAGTAGTATGGTAGCGGGAGCCATAAGGGATGAGCAGTTCTTC. It specifies CASSMVAGAIRDEQFF.

The chain joins TRBV28 to TRBJ2-7; TRBD2 aligns across 8 bases. Germline trimming cut 6 bases from V and 4 bases from J; bases unmatched to any gene: 14. CDR3 size: 16 residues. Per the germline V gene, CDR1 is MDHEN and CDR2 is SYDVKM. The CDR3 loop is CASRALRMSGRYEQYF. The CDR3 nucleotides read TGTGCCAGCAGGGCCCTCCGGATGAGCGGGAGATACGAGCAGTACTTC.

The chain couples TRBV7-6 to TRBJ1-3, with D perhaps TRBD1 (5 bases). V lost 2 bases and J lost 3, with 8 bases in between. This CDR3 comprises 14 residues. CDR1 is SGHVS and CDR2 is FNYEAQ in the germline V gene. The CDR3 spells CASSLNRSGNTIYF. For the CDR3, the DNA is TGTGCCAGCAGCTTAAACAGGAGTGGAAACACCATATATTTT.

The chain recombines TRBV5-4 with TRBJ2-7; the match to TRBD1 covers 7 bases. There are 13 residues in the CDR3. Losses at the gene ends were 4 bases for V and 5 bases for J; bases not matched to a gene: 6. Per the germline V gene, CDR1 is SGHNT and CDR2 is YYREEE (reference sequence). The CDR3 reads CASSRQGSHEQYF. Written as DNA, the CDR3 is TGTGCCAGCAGCCGACAGGGATCGCACGAGCAGTACTTC.